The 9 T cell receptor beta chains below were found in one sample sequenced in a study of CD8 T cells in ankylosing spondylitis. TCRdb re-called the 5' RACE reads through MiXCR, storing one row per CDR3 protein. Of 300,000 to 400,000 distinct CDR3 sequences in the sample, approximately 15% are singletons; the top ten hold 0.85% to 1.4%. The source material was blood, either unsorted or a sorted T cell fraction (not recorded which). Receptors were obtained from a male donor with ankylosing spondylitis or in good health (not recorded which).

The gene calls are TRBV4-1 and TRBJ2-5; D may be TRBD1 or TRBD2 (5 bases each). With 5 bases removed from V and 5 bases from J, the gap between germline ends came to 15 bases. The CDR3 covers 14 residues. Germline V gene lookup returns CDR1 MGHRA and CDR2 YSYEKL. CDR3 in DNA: TGCGCCAGCAGCAAGAGGGACGGTCGGGAGACCCAGTACTTC. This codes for CASSKRDGRETQYF.

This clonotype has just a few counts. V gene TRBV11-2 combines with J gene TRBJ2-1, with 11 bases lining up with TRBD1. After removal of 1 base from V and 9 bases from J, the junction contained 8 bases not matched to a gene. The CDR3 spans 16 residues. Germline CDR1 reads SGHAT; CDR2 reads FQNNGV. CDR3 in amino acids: CASSLAGQGALSEQFF. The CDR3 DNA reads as TGTGCCAGCAGCTTAGCCGGACAGGGGGCGCTTTCTGAGCAGTTCTTC.

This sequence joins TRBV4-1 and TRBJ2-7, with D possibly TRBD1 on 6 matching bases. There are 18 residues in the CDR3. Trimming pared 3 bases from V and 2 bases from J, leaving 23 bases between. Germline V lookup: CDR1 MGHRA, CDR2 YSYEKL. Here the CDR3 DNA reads TGCGCCAGCAGCCATCATCCCCTCCGGGACAAAGTGACCTACGAGCAGTACTTC. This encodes CASSHHPLRDKVTYEQYF.

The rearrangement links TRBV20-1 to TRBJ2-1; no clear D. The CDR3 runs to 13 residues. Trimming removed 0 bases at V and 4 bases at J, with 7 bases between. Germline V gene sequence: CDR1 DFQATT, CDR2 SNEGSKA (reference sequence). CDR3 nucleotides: TGCAGTGCTAGAGATCGTCCGTACAATGAGCAGTTCTTC. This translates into CSARDRPYNEQFF.

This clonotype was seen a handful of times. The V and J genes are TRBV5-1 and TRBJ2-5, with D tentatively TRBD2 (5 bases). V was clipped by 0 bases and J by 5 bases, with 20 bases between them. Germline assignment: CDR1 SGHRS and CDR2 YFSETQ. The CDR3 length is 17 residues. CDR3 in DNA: TGCGCCAGCAGCTTGGCCATACTTTGGGGAGCTGGGGAGACCCAGTACTTC. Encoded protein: CASSLAILWGAGETQYF.

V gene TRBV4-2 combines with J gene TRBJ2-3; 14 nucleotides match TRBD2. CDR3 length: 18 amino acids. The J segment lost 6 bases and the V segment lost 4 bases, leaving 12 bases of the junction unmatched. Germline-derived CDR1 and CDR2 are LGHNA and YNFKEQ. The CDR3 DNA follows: TGTGCCAGCAGCCCATGGCCGGGACTAGCGGGAGATCGGGATACGCAGTATTTT. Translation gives CASSPWPGLAGDRDTQYF.

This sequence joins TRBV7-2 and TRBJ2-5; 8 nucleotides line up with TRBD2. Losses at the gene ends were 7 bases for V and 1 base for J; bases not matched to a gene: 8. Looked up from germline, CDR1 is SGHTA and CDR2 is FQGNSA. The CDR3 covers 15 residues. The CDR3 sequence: CASNQFRGGQETQYF. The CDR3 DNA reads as TGTGCCAGCAACCAATTCCGGGGGGGCCAAGAGACCCAGTACTTC.

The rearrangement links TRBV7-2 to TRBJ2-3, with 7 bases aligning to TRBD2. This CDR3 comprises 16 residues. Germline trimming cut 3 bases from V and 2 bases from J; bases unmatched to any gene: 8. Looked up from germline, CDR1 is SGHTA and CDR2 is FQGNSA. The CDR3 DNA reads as TGTGCCAGCAGCTTTCAGGTAGCGGGTATCACAGATACGCAGTATTTT. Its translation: CASSFQVAGITDTQYF. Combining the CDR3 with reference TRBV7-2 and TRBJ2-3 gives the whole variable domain GAGVSQSPSNKVTEKGKDVELRCDPISGHTALYWYRQSLGQGLEFLIYFQGNSAPDKSGLPSDRFSAERTGGSVSTLTIQRTQQEDSAVYLCASSFQVAGITDTQYFGPGTRLTVL.

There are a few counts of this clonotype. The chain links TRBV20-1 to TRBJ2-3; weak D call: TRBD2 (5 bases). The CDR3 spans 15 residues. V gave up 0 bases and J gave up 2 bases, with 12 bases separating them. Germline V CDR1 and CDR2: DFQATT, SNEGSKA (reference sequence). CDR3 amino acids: CSARDAERPTDTQYF. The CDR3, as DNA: TGCAGTGCTAGAGATGCCGAGCGGCCCACAGATACGCAGTATTTT.